This entry lists 7 T cell receptor beta chains sequenced from one sample in a study of cytomegalovirus exposure and HLA in healthy donors. The PCR contained 60 Vbeta and 13 Jbeta primers. Repertoires were generated with immunoSEQ multiplex PCR, while TCRdb's copy carries only in-frame clones and drops some. The data contain tens of thousands of clones, approximately 76% of them singletons. Sequences were obtained from PBMCs. These receptors were collected from a woman aged 25 to 45 in good health and CMV-seropositive.

This clone showed up just a few times. The chain joins TRBV4-1 to TRBJ2-1; possible D gene TRBD1, 6 bases. CDR3 length equals 14 residues. Trimming left V 0 bases short and J 7 bases short, with 10 bases between. Per germline, CDR1 MGHRA and CDR2 YSYEKL. The CDR3 spells CASSQEVRGNEQFF. CDR3 in DNA: TGCGCCAGCAGCCAAGAAGTCAGGGGAAATGAGCAGTTCTTC.

The J gene is TRBJ1-2, the V gene TRBV27, with 8 bases fitting TRBD1. Germline CDR1 is MNHEY and CDR2 is SMNVEV (reference sequence). CDR3 length: 15 residues. V shed 6 bases and J 0 bases; nucleotides not matched to a gene: 6. The CDR3 DNA follows: TGTGCCAGCAGAACTAACAGGGGGGCTAACTATGGCTACACCTTC. The encoded protein is CASRTNRGANYGYTF.

The rearrangement uses TRBV30 and TRBJ1-1; no reliable D call. The CDR3 loop spans 12 amino acids. Between the trimmed V and J ends, which lost 0 bases and 3 bases, there was a span of 5 bases. Germline assignment: CDR1 GTSNPN and CDR2 SVGIG (reference sequence). For the CDR3, the DNA is TGTGCCTGGAGTGTGTCGGACACTGAAGCTTTCTTT. It yields the protein CAWSVSDTEAFF. The full variable domain, in which reference TRBV30 and TRBJ1-1 provide the parts outside the CDR3, is SQTIHQWPATLVQPVGSPLSLECTVEGTSNPNLYWYRQAAGRGLQLLFYSVGIGQISSEVPQNLSASRPQDRQFILSSKKLLLSDSGFYLCAWSVSDTEAFFGQGTRLTVV.

The chain is built from TRBV7-9 and TRBJ2-5, with TRBD1 as a possible D gene (6 bases). The germline gives CDR1 SEHNR, CDR2 FQNEAQ (reference sequence). The CDR3 is 13 amino acids. V shed 5 bases and J shed 4 bases, with 11 bases lying between them. In DNA, the CDR3 is TGTGCCAGCAGCGCGTACAGGGCAGAGACCCAGTACTTC. Translation: CASSAYRAETQYF.

V and J are TRBV6-5 and TRBJ1-2; 9 bases map to TRBD1. CDR3 size: 15 residues. Germline CDR1 is MNHEY and CDR2 is SVGAGI. The junction had 9 bases not matched to a gene; V was cut back by 2 bases and J by 8 bases. The CDR3 DNA reads TGTGCCAGCAGTTACACCCGGGGGACAGGGTACGGCTACACCTTC. Translating it yields CASSYTRGTGYGYTF.

The V and J genes are TRBV7-9 and TRBJ1-2; TRBD1 aligns across 7 bases. Germline V gene data show CDR1 as SEHNR and CDR2 as FQNEAQ (reference sequence). Trimming took 4 bases from V and 4 from J; bases not matched to a gene: 6. The CDR3 length is 14 residues. CDR3 residues: CASSSGQLSYGYTF. As DNA, the CDR3 is TGTGCCAGCAGCTCGGGACAGTTGAGCTATGGCTACACCTTC.

To note about this clone: One junction end disagrees with the germline gene, perhaps due to a read error. DNA of the CDR3: TGTGCCAGCAGTTTATATGGGACTGGGTCGAACGATCAGTACTTC. The encoded protein is CASSLYGTGSNDQYF. This chain links TRBV28 with TRBJ2-7; perhaps TRBD2 as D (6 bases). The CDR3 totals 15 residues. From germline, CDR1 is MDHEN and CDR2 SYDVKM.